These T cell receptor beta chains were read from a single sample in a study of human T cells and chemical hapten exposure. TCRdb ran MiXCR on the RACE reads and lists one entry per CDR3 protein. Among some 93,000 distinct CDR3 sequences listed, roughly 8% were seen once. Sequencing was performed on whole blood. These receptors were obtained from a female donor in good health. Some clones in this sample may be carry-over from other donors' samples. Each CDR3 is given with its conserved first and last residue. The D gene is left open where the match is weak. Not every row has a clone size; where given, it reads once, few, many or a size class.

V,J,size,D,DNA,CDR3
TRBV25-1,TRBJ2-5,NA,NA,TGTGCCAGCAGCCGTGCCCGGACAGCCATCAACGGCCAAGAGACCCAGTACTTC,CASSRARTAINGQETQYF
TRBV4-2,TRBJ1-5,few,TRBD1,TGTGCCAGCAGCCAAGAGTCCCGGGACAGGGTTCAGCCCCAGCATTTT,CASSQESRDRVQPQHF
TRBV6-5,TRBJ2-5,NA,TRBD1,TGTGCCAGCAGTTACGGCTCAGGGGGCGCGGGGGAGACCCAGTACTTC,CASSYGSGGAGETQYF
TRBV29-1,TRBJ2-1,many,TRBD1,TGCAGCGTTGAAGACAAAGTCGGGACAGGGGGAGGTAAAAATGAGCAGTTCTTC,CSVEDKVGTGGGKNEQFF
TRBV11-2,TRBJ2-3,few,NA,TGTGCCAGCAGCTTAGATTACGGAGATACGCAGTATTTT,CASSLDYGDTQYF
TRBV7-9,TRBJ2-3,few,TRBD2,TGTGCCAGCAGCCTCCGGACTAGAGGTACAGATACGCAGTATTTT,CASSLRTRGTDTQYF
TRBV3-1,TRBJ1-6,NA,NA,TGTGCCAGCAGCCAGTGGACCGAGAATTCACCCCTCCACTTT,CASSQWTENSPLHF
TRBV30,TRBJ2-5,few,TRBD2,TGTGCCTGGAGTTCTTTAGCGGGCAACTCCCAAGAGACCCAGTACTTC,CAWSSLAGNSQETQYF
TRBV28,TRBJ2-3,NA,TRBD2,TGTGCCAGCAGTTTATCGACTAGCGGGAGTTCTACGCAGTATTTT,CASSLSTSGSSTQYF
TRBV21-1,TRBJ2-7,NA,NA,TGTGCCAGCAGCAAGGACAGTACAAACATTTTATGGACCTACGAGCAGTACTTC,CASSKDSTNILWTYEQYF
TRBV19,TRBJ2-6,once,NA,TGTGCCAGTAAGGAAACGGATCCCTCTGGGGCCAACGTCCTGACTTTC,CASKETDPSGANVLTF
TRBV6-6,TRBJ1-1,NA,NA,TGTGCCAGCAGCAGTTCCGCTGAAGCTTTCTTT,CASSSSAEAFF
TRBV7-2,TRBJ2-1,few,TRBD1,TGTGCCAGCAGCACATCCCCGACAGGGCATGAGCAGTTCTTC,CASSTSPTGHEQFF
TRBV7-2,TRBJ2-3,NA,NA,TGTGCCAGCAGCTTAGCAAGACCCCCCACAGATACGCAGTATTTT,CASSLARPPTDTQYF
TRBV7-9,TRBJ2-5,many,TRBD2,TGTGCCAGCAGCTTACTCCCTAGCGGGATCCAAGAGACCCAGTACTTC,CASSLLPSGIQETQYF
TRBV5-1,TRBJ2-1,few,TRBD1,TGCGCCAGCAGCTCTACACAGGGGGAGAATGAGCAGTTCTTC,CASSSTQGENEQFF
TRBV29-1,TRBJ1-2,many,TRBD1,TGCAGCGTGGGCCCAGACAGGGTGGGCTACACCTTC,CSVGPDRVGYTF
TRBV3-1,TRBJ2-3,NA,NA,TGTGCCAGCAGCCAAGGGAGGAGTAGCACAGATACGCAGTATTTT,CASSQGRSSTDTQYF
TRBV18,TRBJ1-4,few,TRBD1,TGTGCCAGCTCACCCTCACAGGGGACGAATGAAAAACTGTTTTTT,CASSPSQGTNEKLFF
TRBV30,TRBJ2-7,NA,TRBD1,TGTGCCTGGGGACAGGGGGCTGGCGAGCAGTACTTC,CAWGQGAGEQYF
TRBV19,TRBJ1-1,few,TRBD1,TGTGCCAGTAGTATAGATCTCGCGGGGCAGGGGGGCACTGAAGCTTTCTTT,CASSIDLAGQGGTEAFF
TRBV7-2,TRBJ2-5,many,TRBD1,TGTGCCAGCAGCGCGACCGGGACAGTACAACAAGAGACCCAGTACTTC,CASSATGTVQQETQYF
TRBV12-3/TRBV12-4,TRBJ2-3,many,TRBD2,TGTGCCAGCAGTTTATCCCGGGAGGCCTACACAGATACGCAGTATTTT,CASSLSREAYTDTQYF
TRBV4-2,TRBJ2-3,many,TRBD2,TGTGCCAGCAGCCAAGAAGTGGGAGTAGCGGGGAACACAGATACGCAGTATTTT,CASSQEVGVAGNTDTQYF
TRBV29-1,TRBJ2-7,NA,NA,TGCAGCGTTGAGGTTGGGTTGACAGCGAAAGAGCAGTACTTC,CSVEVGLTAKEQYF
TRBV7-8,TRBJ2-7,NA,NA,TGTGCCACCTCCGAGGTGGATTTCGGCTACGAGCAGTACTTC,CATSEVDFGYEQYF
TRBV7-9,TRBJ2-7,many,NA,TGTGCCAGCAGCTCAGGACAGACCTACGAGCAGTACTTC,CASSSGQTYEQYF
TRBV14,TRBJ2-1,few,NA,TGTGCCAGCAGCCTAGGACAGCCCTCCTACAATGAGCAGTTCTTC,CASSLGQPSYNEQFF
TRBV6-4,TRBJ2-3,many,NA,TGTGCCAGCAGTCTGACTGCGGAGAGCACAGATACGCAGTATTTT,CASSLTAESTDTQYF
TRBV7-9,TRBJ2-6,NA,NA,TGTGCCAGCAGCTACCTCGTCGGTTCCTACTCTGGGGCCAACGTCCTGACTTTC,CASSYLVGSYSGANVLTF
TRBV7-2,TRBJ2-6,NA,NA,TGTGCCAGCAGCCCCCAGAGGAGGGGGGGTTTCTCTGGGGCCAACGTCCTGACTTTC,CASSPQRRGGFSGANVLTF
TRBV21-1,TRBJ2-4,many,NA,TGTGCCAGCAGCTCAGGACAGGGTCATTTCTCTAACATTCAGTACTTC,CASSSGQGHFSNIQYF
TRBV29-1,TRBJ2-3,few,TRBD2,TGCAGCCACTCCCGGGAGGAAGGAGATACGCAGTATTTT,CSHSREEGDTQYF
TRBV6-1,TRBJ2-3,NA,TRBD2,TGTGCCAGCGGAAAGCGGGAGGGCACAGATACGCAGTATTTT,CASGKREGTDTQYF
TRBV27,TRBJ2-1,few,NA,TGTGCCAGCAGTTTATTGAACTACAATGAGCAGTTCTTC,CASSLLNYNEQFF
TRBV6-1,TRBJ2-7,NA,NA,TGTGCCAGCAGCAACAGAGACTCCTACGAGCAGTACTTC,CASSNRDSYEQYF
TRBV28,TRBJ1-5,NA,NA,TGTGCCAGCAGCTCGACAGTGAGCAATCAGCCCCAGCATTTT,CASSSTVSNQPQHF
TRBV9,TRBJ2-7,NA,TRBD1,TGTGCCAGCAGCCCCCGAGGGGGGACAGGGGGCTACGAGCAGTACTTC,CASSPRGGTGGYEQYF
TRBV4-1,TRBJ2-1,many,TRBD2,TGCGCCAGCAGCCAAGTCGACATGGGTCTAGCGGGGGCCAATGAGCAGTTCTTC,CASSQVDMGLAGANEQFF
TRBV5-1,TRBJ1-6,NA,TRBD1,TGCGCCAGCAGCTTGGGACAGGGTTTAAGATCACCCCTCCACTTT,CASSLGQGLRSPLHF
TRBV6-2/TRBV6-3,TRBJ2-3,few,NA,TGTGCCAGCTTGGTCCGGACATCAGATACGCAGTATTTT,CASLVRTSDTQYF
TRBV20-1,TRBJ2-3,many,TRBD2,TGCAGTGCTACCCACTTTAGCGGGCGCTCCACAGATACGCAGTATTTT,CSATHFSGRSTDTQYF
TRBV4-3,TRBJ1-2,NA,TRBD1,TGCGCCAGCAGCCAAGAAGGGACAGGGGATAACTATGGCTACACCTTC,CASSQEGTGDNYGYTF
TRBV24-1,TRBJ1-5,many,TRBD1,TGTGCCACCAGTGATTCACAGGGGGCGAGGAGCAATCAGCCCCAGCATTTT,CATSDSQGARSNQPQHF
TRBV30,TRBJ2-7,few,NA,TGTGCCTGGAGTGTAATGGGACCCTACGAGCAGTACTTC,CAWSVMGPYEQYF
TRBV28,TRBJ2-7,many,NA,TGTGCCAGCAGTTTTGAGGGGGTTGCGCAGTACTTC,CASSFEGVAQYF
TRBV5-1,TRBJ2-6,many,NA,TGCGCCAGCAGCGAAAGAACTGGGGCCAACGTCCTGACTTTC,CASSERTGANVLTF
TRBV6-5,TRBJ1-1,NA,TRBD1,TGTGCCAGCAGTTACTCGAAACAGGGGACTGAAGCTTTCTTT,CASSYSKQGTEAFF
TRBV3-1,TRBJ1-2,many,NA,TGTGCCAGCAGCCAAGATGTAACCACGCGTGGCTACACCTTC,CASSQDVTTRGYTF
TRBV27,TRBJ1-1,many,TRBD1,TGTGCCAGCAGTTTGGGACAGGCGGTGAACACTGAAGCTTTCTTT,CASSLGQAVNTEAFF
TRBV18,TRBJ2-3,many,TRBD1,TGTGCCAGCTCACCACCAACAGGGGCCTCCTGGGATACGCAGTATTTT,CASSPPTGASWDTQYF
TRBV20-1,TRBJ1-4,NA,TRBD1,TGCAGTGCTAGACGATATACAGGGGATCAACTAGGGGCTGATGAAAAACTGTTTTTT,CSARRYTGDQLGADEKLFF
TRBV2,TRBJ2-7,NA,NA,TGTGCCAGCAGTGCCGGAATCTCCTACGAGCAGTACTTC,CASSAGISYEQYF